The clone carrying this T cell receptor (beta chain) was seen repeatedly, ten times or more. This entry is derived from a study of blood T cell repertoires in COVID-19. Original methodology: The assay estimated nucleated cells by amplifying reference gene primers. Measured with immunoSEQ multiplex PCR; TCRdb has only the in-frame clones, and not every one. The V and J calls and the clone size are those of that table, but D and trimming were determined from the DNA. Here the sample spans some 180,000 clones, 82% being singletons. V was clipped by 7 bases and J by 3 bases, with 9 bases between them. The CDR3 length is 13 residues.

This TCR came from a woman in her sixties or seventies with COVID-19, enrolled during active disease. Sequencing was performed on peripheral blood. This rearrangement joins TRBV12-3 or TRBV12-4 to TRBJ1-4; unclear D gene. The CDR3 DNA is TGTGCCAGCATGATCCACTCTAATGAAAAACTGTTTTTT. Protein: CASMIHSNEKLFF.